This T cell receptor (beta chain) originates from a study of blood T cells in healthy people across ages. With V trimmed by 4 bases and J by 5 bases, 16 bases remained unmatched. In germline, CDR1 is SEHNR, CDR2 FQNEAQ (reference sequence). The CDR3 length is 18 residues. Findings and limits, study-wide: As age increased, TCR beta diversity per million T cells fell in a roughly linear fashion.

A sample-barcoded 5' primer and a J-beta primer mix were used in a second PCR of roughly 7 to 12 cycles. Each CDR3 protein gets one entry after TCRdb re-called the 5' RACE reads with MiXCR. Here the sample spans roughly 1.9 million distinct CDR3 sequences, around 40% being singletons. A few counts support this clonotype. No antigen is known for it. The specimen was blood. This TCR derives from a human donor in good health. The chain uses TRBV7-9 and TRBJ1-1; 10 bases map to TRBD1. This chain's CDR3 is CASSSPTSATGGRTEAFF. The DNA for the CDR3 is TGTGCCAGCAGCTCTCCAACCTCCGCGACAGGGGGCAGGACTGAAGCTTTCTTT.